The source of this TCR beta chain is a study of blood T cell repertoires in COVID-19. Trimming took 5 bases from V and 2 from J; bases not matched to a gene: 11. This CDR3 is built from 17 residues. CDR1 is SNHLY, CDR2 FYNNEI, per germline. The data were produced by immunoSEQ multiplex PCR, yet TCRdb's version contains in-frame clones alone and is incomplete. The data show roughly 180,000 clones, about 85% seen once. The source is an elderly man with COVID-19, enrolled during active disease. The J gene is TRBJ1-5, the V gene TRBV2, with 8 bases lining up with TRBD1. The material sequenced was peripheral blood. This CDR3 reads CASSTDRGGLGNQPQHF. In DNA form, the CDR3 reads TGTGCCAGCAGTACCGACAGGGGAGGTTTAGGCAATCAGCCCCAGCATTTT.